What follows are 19 T cell receptor beta chains derived from one specimen sequenced in a study of cytomegalovirus exposure and HLA in healthy donors. PCR used 60 Vbeta primers and 13 Jbeta primers. The repertoire was sequenced with immunoSEQ multiplex PCR; TCRdb's copy has only in-frame clones and lacks some. The table has 70,000 to 100,000 clones, over 60% seen once; the top ten hold roughly 21%. The sequencing sample was made of PBMCs. The receptors stem from a woman between 50 and 59 years old in good health and CMV-seropositive.

The genes are TRBV6-5 and TRBJ2-1, with 8 bases identical to TRBD1. This CDR3 contains 13 residues. Germline lookup yields CDR1 MNHEY and CDR2 SVGAGI. The V segment lost 5 bases and the J segment 6 bases; nucleotides outside the gene matches: 3. In nucleotides, the CDR3 is TGTGCCAGCAGTGTCGACAGGGGCAATGAGCAGTTCTTC. This codes for CASSVDRGNEQFF.

This clone occurred a few times. The chain carries TRBV6-1 and TRBJ1-3; the D is unclear. V was trimmed by 1 base and J by 4 bases, leaving 5 bases between them. The CDR3 extends over 13 amino acids. CDR1 and CDR2 (germline): MNHNS, SASEGT. The CDR3 loop reads CASSEVGGNTIYF. Written as DNA, the CDR3 is TGTGCCAGCAGTGAAGTCGGGGGAAACACCATATATTTT.

This clone was counted once. The gene calls are TRBV2 and TRBJ2-7, with 10 bases that match TRBD2. Germline trimming cut 4 bases from V and 2 bases from J; bases unmatched to any gene: 2. The CDR3 is 14 amino acids. CDR1 and CDR2 from the germline V gene are SNHLY and FYNNEI. This CDR3 reads CASSGTSGAYEQYF. CDR3 nucleotide sequence: TGTGCCAGCAGTGGGACTAGCGGAGCCTACGAGCAGTACTTC. Full variable domain (missing parts from reference TRBV2 and TRBJ2-7): EPEVTQTPSHQVTQMGQEVILRCVPISNHLYFYWYRQILGQKVEFLVSFYNNEISEKSEIFDDQFSVERPDGSNFTLKIRSTKLEDSAMYFCASSGTSGAYEQYFGPGTRLTVT.

The chain links TRBV25-1 to TRBJ1-1; 9 bases agree with TRBD1. The germline CDR1 and CDR2 sequences are MGHDK and SYGVNS. The CDR3 runs 14 residues. V shed 4 bases, J shed 6 bases, and the junction held 6 bases outside the gene matches. The CDR3 nucleotides are TGTGCCAGCAGTGGAGGACAGGGGATCCCTGAAGCTTTCTTT. It translates to CASSGGQGIPEAFF.

This clone turned up a few times. The chain has TRBV27 and TRBJ2-5; the D gene is possibly TRBD2 (6 bases). This CDR3 comprises 14 residues. Trimming stripped 5 bases from V and 1 base from J, with 11 bases between. Germline CDR1 reads MNHEY; CDR2 reads SMNVEV (reference sequence). This chain's CDR3 is CASSVVGGQETQYF. DNA of the CDR3: TGTGCCAGCAGTGTAGTGGGGGGCCAAGAGACCCAGTACTTC.

The V and J genes are TRBV6-1 and TRBJ2-1; weak D call: TRBD2 (6 bases). CDR1 and CDR2 from the germline V gene are MNHNS and SASEGT. Between the trimmed V and J ends, which lost 4 bases and 8 bases, there was a span of 24 bases. The CDR3 has 17 amino acids. The CDR3 protein is CASSGAALAPPGDEQFF. The CDR3 DNA is TGTGCCAGCAGTGGAGCGGCGCTAGCGCCCCCTGGGGATGAGCAGTTCTTC.

The CDR3 nucleotides read TGTGCCTGGAGTGGGGCTAGCGGGGGGTCAACCTACGAGCAGTACTTC. This gives the protein CAWSGASGGSTYEQYF. The rearrangement joins TRBV30 to TRBJ2-7, with 11 bases matching TRBD2. The CDR3 sequence is 16 residues long. With V trimmed by 1 base and J by 2 bases, 7 bases remained unmatched. CDR1 is GTSNPN and CDR2 is SVGIG in the germline V gene (reference sequence).

The chain employs TRBV7-9 and TRBJ1-1; 8 positions agree with TRBD1. CDR3 size: 12 residues. V lost 4 bases to trimming and J lost 12 bases; unmatched junction nucleotides: 7. The germline V gene has CDR1 SEHNR and CDR2 FQNEAQ (reference sequence). CDR3 amino acids: CASSSGQGRTFF. The DNA of the CDR3 is TGTGCCAGCAGCTCCGGACAGGGAAGGACTTTCTTT.

This clone was found a few times. The rearrangement joins TRBV9 to TRBJ2-5, with TRBD2 matching over 13 bases. V lost 0 bases, J lost 0 bases, and 2 bases stayed unmatched. Germline CDR1 SGDLS, CDR2 YYNGEE. The CDR3 is 17 amino acids. The CDR3 coding sequence is TGTGCCAGCAGCGTAGGGGGGACTAGCGGGGACCAAGAGACCCAGTACTTC. Amino acid sequence: CASSVGGTSGDQETQYF. The full variable domain, rest sourced from reference TRBV9 and TRBJ2-5, is DSGVTQTPKHLITATGQRVTLRCSPRSGDLSVYWYQQSLDQGLQFLIQYYNGEERAKGNILERFSAQQFPDLHSELNLSSLELGDSALYFCASSVGGTSGDQETQYFGPGTRLLVL.

The chain carries TRBV19 and TRBJ1-4; 10 bases fit TRBD1. The CDR3 totals 15 residues. V trimming: 8 bases; J trimming: 5 bases; junction bases outside the gene matches: 8. The germline V gene has CDR1 LNHDA and CDR2 SQIVND (reference sequence). The CDR3 reads CASSTGGQGNEKLFF. DNA of the CDR3: TGTGCCAGTTCGACAGGGGGCCAGGGGAATGAAAAACTGTTTTTT.

The chain uses TRBV19 and TRBJ2-3; TRBD1 might be the D (6 bases). Trimming cost V 0 bases and J 0 bases, with 13 bases left between them. The germline gives CDR1 LNHDA, CDR2 SQIVND (reference sequence). The CDR3 runs to 17 residues. This CDR3 is CASSIDVGTTSTDTQYF. DNA of the CDR3: TGTGCCAGTAGTATAGATGTGGGGACAACTAGCACAGATACGCAGTATTTT.

J is TRBJ1-5 and V is TRBV6-5, with a weak D call TRBD1 (5 bases). Between the trimmed V and J ends, which lost 9 bases and 0 bases, there was a span of 12 bases. The V gene's germline CDR1 is MNHEY and CDR2 SVGAGI. The CDR3 extends over 14 amino acids. The CDR3 DNA is TGTGCCAGTTGGATGACAGTTAGCAATCAGCCCCAGCATTTT. Its translation: CASWMTVSNQPQHF.

This clone was observed a few times. The chain carries TRBV9 and TRBJ2-7; 12 bases agree with TRBD1. The junction had 6 bases not matched to a gene; V was cut back by 0 bases and J by 5 bases. The CDR3 runs to 16 residues. CDR1 is SGDLS and CDR2 is YYNGEE in the germline V gene. The CDR3, as DNA: TGTGCCAGCAGCGTAGCTGGGACAGGGGGCATGAACGAGCAGTACTTC. As protein: CASSVAGTGGMNEQYF. The full variable domain, its missing parts supplied by reference TRBV9 and TRBJ2-7, is DSGVTQTPKHLITATGQRVTLRCSPRSGDLSVYWYQQSLDQGLQFLIQYYNGEERAKGNILERFSAQQFPDLHSELNLSSLELGDSALYFCASSVAGTGGMNEQYFGPGTRLTVT.

V and J are TRBV11-1 and TRBJ1-1; perhaps TRBD1 as D (6 bases). The CDR3 consists of 15 residues. Germline-derived CDR1 and CDR2 are SGHAT and FQDESV (reference sequence). Trimming stripped 2 bases from V and 4 bases from J, with 14 bases between. The CDR3 reads CASSLSQGRATEAFF. The CDR3 coding sequence is TGTGCCAGCAGCTTATCGCAGGGGCGGGCCACTGAAGCTTTCTTT.

V gene TRBV11-2 combines with J gene TRBJ2-7; TRBD1 matches at 10 bases. The CDR3 has 13 residues. Germline-derived CDR1 and CDR2 are SGHAT and FQNNGV. The ends lost 5 bases at V and 9 bases at J; junction bases unmatched: 7. CDR3 coding DNA: TGTGCCAGCAGCACCACCGGGACAGGGGCGCAGTACTTC. It translates to CASSTTGTGAQYF.

The chain is built from TRBV7-2 and TRBJ2-3; TRBD1 agrees at 9 bases. This CDR3 is built from 16 residues. Germline-derived CDR1 and CDR2 are SGHTA and FQGNSA. J was trimmed by 3 bases and V by 6 bases; bases with no gene match: 10. The CDR3 DNA reads TGTGCCAGCAGTTACACAGGGGGCGCTTTTACAGATACGCAGTATTTT. Its protein is CASSYTGGAFTDTQYF.

The gene calls are TRBV5-1 and TRBJ1-1, with D perhaps matching TRBD1 (5 bases). V dropped 0 bases and J dropped 1 base, with 7 bases sitting between them. Germline CDR1 and CDR2: SGHRS and YFSETQ. CDR3 length: 14 amino acids. The DNA of the CDR3 is TGCGCCAGCAGCTTGGCAGGGCCGAACACTGAAGCTTTCTTT. Protein product: CASSLAGPNTEAFF.

The chain combines TRBV6-5 with TRBJ1-1; 8 bases map to TRBD1. The CDR3 totals 13 residues. CDR1 MNHEY and CDR2 SVGAGI come from the germline V gene. V was clipped by 6 bases and J by 3 bases; unmatched bases: 3. DNA of the CDR3: TGTGCCAGCAGCGCACAGGGGGACACTGAAGCTTTCTTT. Protein sequence: CASSAQGDTEAFF.

This clone was counted between two and nine times. V and J are TRBV30 and TRBJ2-1, with 8 bases aligning to TRBD2. Germline V gives CDR1 GTSNPN, CDR2 SVGIG (reference sequence). J gave up 9 bases and V 3 bases, and 10 bases lay outside the gene matches. CDR3 length equals 14 residues. CDR3 protein: CAWRAAGGPGEQFF. CDR3 nucleotide sequence: TGTGCCTGGAGGGCGGCGGGGGGTCCGGGTGAGCAGTTCTTC.